A single sample gave rise to the 23 T cell receptor beta chains below, sequenced in a study of control samples from healthy donors and cancer patients. Some clones are missing from TCRdb's copy, which holds only in-frame ones; the method was immunoSEQ multiplex PCR. The data contain about 140,000 clones, 80% to 90% of them singletons. Source material: blood. These receptors were taken from a woman in her twenties or thirties in good health.

This chain connects TRBV5-1 to TRBJ1-1; D is unresolved. This CDR3 comprises 14 residues. The V gene lost 1 base and the J gene lost 7 bases, with 14 bases spanning the gap. Germline loops: CDR1 SGHRS, CDR2 YFSETQ. As DNA, the CDR3 is TGCGCCAGCAGCTTGATCCAGACTCCTATTGAAGCTTTCTTT. This translates into CASSLIQTPIEAFF.

The chain has TRBV29-1 and TRBJ2-7, with 9 bases matching TRBD1. Germline V gene lookup returns CDR1 SQVTM and CDR2 ANQGSEA. J lost 4 bases, V lost 4 bases, and 5 bases had no gene match. The CDR3 sequence is 13 residues long. The DNA of the CDR3 is TGCAGCGTTGTACCGGGACAGGGATACGAGCAGTACTTC. Translated: CSVVPGQGYEQYF.

The chain couples TRBV3-1 (or the pseudogene TRBV3-2) to TRBJ2-3; TRBD2 is a possible D gene (6 bases). The CDR3 sequence is 15 residues long. Between the trimmed V and J ends, which lost 0 bases and 3 bases, there was a span of 10 bases. The V gene's germline CDR1 is LGHDT and CDR2 YNNKEL (reference sequence). In nucleotides, the CDR3 is TGTGCCAGCAGCCAAGAAGGAGGGCCGACAGATACGCAGTATTTT. Amino acids: CASSQEGGPTDTQYF.

This clone was detected only once. The J gene is TRBJ2-7, the V gene TRBV5-1; perhaps TRBD2 as D (5 bases). Germline assignment: CDR1 SGHRS and CDR2 YFSETQ. This CDR3 is 13 amino acids long. V was trimmed by 0 bases and J by 6 bases, leaving 10 bases between them. The CDR3 DNA reads as TGCGCCAGCAGCTTGGCTCGGGGTGCCGAGCAGTACTTC. The encoded protein is CASSLARGAEQYF.

This sequence joins TRBV28 and TRBJ2-3; D ambiguous. With 2 bases removed from V and 0 bases from J, the gap between germline ends came to 9 bases. Germline V gives CDR1 MDHEN, CDR2 SYDVKM. This CDR3 region has 15 residues. CDR3 sequence (DNA): TGTGCCAGCAGTTTAGGGCGTCCTAGCACAGATACGCAGTATTTT. Residues: CASSLGRPSTDTQYF.

The chain couples TRBV7-9 to TRBJ1-5; 9 positions agree with TRBD1. Germline V lookup: CDR1 SEHNR, CDR2 FQNEAQ (reference sequence). This CDR3 region has 15 residues. After removal of 1 base from V and 2 bases from J, the junction contained 0 bases not matched to a gene. CDR3 sequence (DNA): TGTGCCAGCAGCTTAGGGACAGGGGGCAATCAGCCCCAGCATTTT. It is translated as CASSLGTGGNQPQHF.

In this sample, this clone turned up once. The V and J genes are TRBV30 and TRBJ1-3; D is undetermined. The length of the CDR3 is 14 residues. Trimming took off 4 bases at V and 0 bases at J, with 10 bases between the two ends. Germline V gene lookup returns CDR1 GTSNPN and CDR2 SVGIG (reference sequence). Here the CDR3 DNA reads TGTGCCTGGAACCGCGCGTTCTCTGGAAACACCATATATTTT. This translates into CAWNRAFSGNTIYF.

This clone was recorded a few times. The CDR3 here is CASSPRDIQYF. Here the CDR3 DNA reads TGTGCCAGCAGCCCACGGGACATTCAGTACTTC. The chain combines TRBV12-3 or TRBV12-4 with TRBJ2-4; no firm D call. V dropped 6 bases and J dropped 8 bases, with 8 bases sitting between them. The CDR3 extends over 11 amino acids.

V gene TRBV18 combines with J gene TRBJ1-1, with 10 bases that match TRBD1. From germline, CDR1 is KGHSH and CDR2 LQKENI. V lost 4 bases and J lost 3; bases outside the gene matches: 11. The CDR3 length is 17 residues. CDR3 region: CASSQRDRGVSDTEAFF. CDR3 bases: TGTGCCAGCTCACAGCGGGACAGGGGTGTCTCCGACACTGAAGCTTTCTTT. The full variable domain, its missing parts supplied by reference TRBV18 and TRBJ1-1, is NAGVMQNPRHLVRRRGQEARLRCSPMKGHSHVYWYRQLPEEGLKFMVYLQKENIIDESGMPKERFSAEFPKEGPSILRIQQVVRGDSAAYFCASSQRDRGVSDTEAFFGQGTRLTVV.

The V and J genes are TRBV3-1 (or the pseudogene TRBV3-2) and TRBJ2-1, with D perhaps TRBD2 (5 bases). V lost 4 bases, J lost 10 bases, and 17 bases lay in between. The CDR3 runs 14 residues. Germline lookup yields CDR1 LGHDT and CDR2 YNNKEL (reference sequence). The CDR3 spells CASSPRTALGEQFF. The CDR3 nucleotides are TGTGCCAGCAGCCCCCGGACTGCCCTGGGGGAGCAGTTCTTC.

DNA for the CDR3: TGCGCCAGCAACCGGGACAGCACCGGGGAGCTGTTTTTT. As protein: CASNRDSTGELFF. This chain joins TRBV5-1 and TRBJ2-2; 7 bases line up with TRBD1. From germline, CDR1 is SGHRS and CDR2 YFSETQ. After removal of 6 bases from V and 4 bases from J, the junction contained 3 bases not matched to a gene. This CDR3 has 13 residues. The whole variable domain, filled in from reference TRBV5-1 and TRBJ2-2, reads KAGVTQTPRYLIKTRGQQVTLSCSPISGHRSVSWYQQTPGQGLQFLFEYFSETQRNKGNFPGRFSGRQFSNSRSEMNVSTLELGDSALYLCASNRDSTGELFFGEGSRLTVL.

The rearrangement joins TRBV7-9 to TRBJ1-1; perhaps TRBD1 as D (5 bases). Germline CDR1 SEHNR, CDR2 FQNEAQ (reference sequence). With 5 bases removed from V and 6 bases from J, the gap between germline ends came to 10 bases. The CDR3 consists of 12 residues. The CDR3 nucleotides read TGTGCCAGCAGCCGTATGGGGGCTGAAGCTTTCTTT. Protein: CASSRMGAEAFF.

V is TRBV19 and J is TRBJ2-1; no firm D call. The CDR3 covers 12 residues. Per the germline V gene, CDR1 is LNHDA and CDR2 is SQIVND (reference sequence). V lost 7 bases, J lost 0 bases, and 4 bases lay in between. In DNA, the CDR3 is TGTGCCAGTACCAGCTCCTACAATGAGCAGTTCTTC. Protein sequence: CASTSSYNEQFF.

The V and J genes are TRBV5-5 and TRBJ2-3, with 9 bases fitting TRBD1. Germline V gene lookup returns CDR1 SGHKS and CDR2 YYEKEE (reference sequence). The CDR3 extends over 14 amino acids. V lost 3 bases, J lost 6 bases, and 5 bases stayed unmatched. CDR3 region: CASSWDRVSDTQYF. For the CDR3, the DNA is TGTGCCAGCAGCTGGGACAGGGTGAGTGATACGCAGTATTTT.

The chain is built from TRBV4-2 and TRBJ2-7, with 8 bases aligning to TRBD2. Germline values: CDR1 LGHNA, CDR2 YNFKEQ. The CDR3 covers 17 residues. The V segment lost 0 bases and the J segment 2 bases; nucleotides outside the gene matches: 9. The CDR3 bases are TGTGCCAGCAGCCAAGAAACTAGCGGAGCAAGAACCTACGAGCAGTACTTC. Its protein is CASSQETSGARTYEQYF.

This rearrangement joins TRBV3-1 (or the pseudogene TRBV3-2) to TRBJ1-4; 9 bases match TRBD1. Germline V gene sequence: CDR1 LGHDT, CDR2 YNNKEL (reference sequence). V lost 4 bases, J lost 4 bases, and 4 bases stayed unmatched. The CDR3 loop spans 15 amino acids. In DNA form, the CDR3 reads TGTGCCAGCAGCCTTGCGGGACAGGGTAATGAAAAACTGTTTTTT. It translates to CASSLAGQGNEKLFF.

As DNA, the CDR3 is TGTGCCAGCAGCCCGAAAGGGACTAGCGGGCTGCAGACCCAGTACTTC. Translation gives CASSPKGTSGLQTQYF. The chain carries TRBV5-6 and TRBJ2-5; 12 bases map to TRBD2. This CDR3 is built from 16 residues. CDR1 SGHDT and CDR2 YYEEEE come from the germline V gene. Germline trimming cut 4 bases from V and 6 bases from J; bases unmatched to any gene: 10.

This sequence joins TRBV29-1 and TRBJ2-3, with D tentatively TRBD1 (6 bases). The germline V and J ends were trimmed by 8 bases and 6 bases, with 27 bases remaining between them. This CDR3 has 16 residues. Germline V gene sequence: CDR1 SQVTM, CDR2 ANQGSEA. In DNA, the CDR3 is TGCAGCCTCGAGGGGGTGGACATCTTAACGGCGGATACGCAGTATTTT. This encodes CSLEGVDILTADTQYF.

The chain carries TRBV24-1 and TRBJ1-1, with D maybe TRBD1 (5 bases). V was clipped by 9 bases and J by 4 bases, with 11 bases between them. The germline V gene encodes CDR1 KGHDR and CDR2 SFDVKD. CDR3 size: 12 residues. The CDR3 coding sequence is TGTGCCACCCGAAGGGGTGCCACTGAAGCTTTCTTT. It codes for CATRRGATEAFF.

V gene TRBV20-1 combines with J gene TRBJ2-3; D is ambiguous. Germline CDR1 and CDR2: DFQATT and SNEGSKA (reference sequence). The CDR3 is made up of 11 amino acids. V lost 6 bases, J lost 5 bases, and 9 bases lay in between. CDR3 region: CSAPMGDTQYF. In DNA form, the CDR3 reads TGCAGTGCGCCAATGGGAGATACGCAGTATTTT.

The V gene is TRBV6-5, the J gene TRBJ1-6; TRBD1 matches at 7 bases. CDR1 MNHEY and CDR2 SVGAGI come from the germline V gene. Germline trimming cut 6 bases from V and 11 bases from J; bases unmatched to any gene: 13. The CDR3 contains 15 residues. CDR3 bases: TGTGCCAGCAGCCCACCAGCGACAGGGCAGGCACCCCTCCACTTT. The encoded protein is CASSPPATGQAPLHF.

The J gene is TRBJ1-1, the V gene TRBV27, with D maybe TRBD1 (5 bases). CDR3 length equals 13 residues. The germline V gene has CDR1 MNHEY and CDR2 SMNVEV (reference sequence). Trimming cost V 6 bases and J 1 base, with 9 bases left between them. CDR3 sequence (DNA): TGTGCCAGCAGAAGACAGCCGAACACTGAAGCTTTCTTT. It codes for CASRRQPNTEAFF.

This clone was recorded once. The V call is TRBV5-5, the J call TRBJ2-5, with 7 positions matching TRBD1. V trimming: 0 bases; J trimming: 0 bases; junction bases outside the gene matches: 8. The CDR3 runs 17 residues. Germline-derived CDR1 and CDR2 are SGHKS and YYEKEE (reference sequence). In nucleotides, the CDR3 is TGTGCCAGCAGCTTGGGTGTCGGGACAGTGTACCAAGAGACCCAGTACTTC. Encoded protein: CASSLGVGTVYQETQYF.